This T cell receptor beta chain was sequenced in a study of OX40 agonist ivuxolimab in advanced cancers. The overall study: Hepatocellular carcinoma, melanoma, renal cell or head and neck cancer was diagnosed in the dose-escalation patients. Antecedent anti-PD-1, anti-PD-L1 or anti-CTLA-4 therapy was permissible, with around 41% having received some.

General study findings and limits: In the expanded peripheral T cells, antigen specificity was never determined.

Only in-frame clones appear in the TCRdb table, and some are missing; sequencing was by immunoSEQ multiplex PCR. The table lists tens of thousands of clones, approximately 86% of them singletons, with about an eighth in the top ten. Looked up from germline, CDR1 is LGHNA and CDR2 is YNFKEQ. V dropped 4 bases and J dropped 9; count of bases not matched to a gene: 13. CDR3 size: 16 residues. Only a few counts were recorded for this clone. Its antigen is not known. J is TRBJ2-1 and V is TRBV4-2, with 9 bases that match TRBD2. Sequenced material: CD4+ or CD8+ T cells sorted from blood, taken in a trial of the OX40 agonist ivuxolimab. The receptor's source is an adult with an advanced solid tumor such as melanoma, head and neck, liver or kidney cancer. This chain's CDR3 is CASSRTAGGDGTEQFF. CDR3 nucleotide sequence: TGTGCCAGCAGCCGTACGGCGGGAGGGGATGGCACTGAGCAGTTCTTC.